This T cell receptor (beta chain) is from a study of blood T cell repertoires in COVID-19. Across the study: Sources were T cells, B-cell-depleted T cells, or PBMCs; the material itself was cDNA or gDNA.

Authors' processing steps: The assay estimated nucleated cells by amplifying reference gene primers. The protocol was immunoSEQ multiplex PCR, while the TCRdb copy is restricted to in-frame clones and leaves out a portion. V and J calls plus clone size are reproduced from that table; the DNA served to infer D and trimming. The data contain about 110,000 clones, approximately 85% of them seen just once; the ten biggest clones take up 4% to 5%. The sample comprised peripheral blood. The TCR sequence derives from a man between 45 and 60 years old with acute or convalescent COVID-19.

CDR3 sequence: CASSHNPGTGDTIYF. The CDR3 DNA reads TGTGCCAGCAGCCACAACCCCGGGACAGGGGACACCATATATTTT. V is TRBV3-1 (or the pseudogene TRBV3-2) and J is TRBJ1-3; TRBD1 matches at 10 bases. Germline V lookup: CDR1 LGHDT, CDR2 YNNKEL (reference sequence). The CDR3 has 15 residues. Losses at the gene ends were 3 bases for V and 8 bases for J; bases not matched to a gene: 7.